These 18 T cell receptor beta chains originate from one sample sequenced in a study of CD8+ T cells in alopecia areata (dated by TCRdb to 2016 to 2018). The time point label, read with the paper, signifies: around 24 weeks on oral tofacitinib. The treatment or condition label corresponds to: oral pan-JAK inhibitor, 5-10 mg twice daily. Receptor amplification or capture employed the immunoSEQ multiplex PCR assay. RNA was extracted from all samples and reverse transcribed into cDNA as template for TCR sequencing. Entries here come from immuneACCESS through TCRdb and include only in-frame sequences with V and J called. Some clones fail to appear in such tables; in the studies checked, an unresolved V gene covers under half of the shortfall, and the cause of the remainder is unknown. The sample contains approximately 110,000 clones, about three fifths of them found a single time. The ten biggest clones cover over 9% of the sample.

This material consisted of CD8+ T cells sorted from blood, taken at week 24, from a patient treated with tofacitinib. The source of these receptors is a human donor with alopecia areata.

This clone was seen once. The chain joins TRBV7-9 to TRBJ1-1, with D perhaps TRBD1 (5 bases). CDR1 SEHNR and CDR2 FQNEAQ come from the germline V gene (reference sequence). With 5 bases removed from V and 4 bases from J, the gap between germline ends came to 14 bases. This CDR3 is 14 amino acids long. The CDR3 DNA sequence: TGTGCCAGCAGCGACCCGGACACGGGCACTGAAGCTTTCTTT. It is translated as CASSDPDTGTEAFF.

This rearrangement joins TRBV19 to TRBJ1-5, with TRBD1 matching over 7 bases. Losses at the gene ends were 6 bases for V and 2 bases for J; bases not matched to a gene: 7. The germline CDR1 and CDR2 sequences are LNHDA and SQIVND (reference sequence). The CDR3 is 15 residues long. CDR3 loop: CASSPDREGNQPQHF. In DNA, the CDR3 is TGTGCCAGTAGCCCTGACAGGGAGGGCAATCAGCCCCAGCATTTT.

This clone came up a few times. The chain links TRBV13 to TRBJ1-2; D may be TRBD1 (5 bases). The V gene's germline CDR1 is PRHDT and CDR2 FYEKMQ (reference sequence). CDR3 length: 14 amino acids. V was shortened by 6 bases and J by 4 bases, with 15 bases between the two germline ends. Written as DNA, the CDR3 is TGTGCCAGCAGTCCTCGGGAGGGACGCTATGGCTACACCTTC. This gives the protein CASSPREGRYGYTF.

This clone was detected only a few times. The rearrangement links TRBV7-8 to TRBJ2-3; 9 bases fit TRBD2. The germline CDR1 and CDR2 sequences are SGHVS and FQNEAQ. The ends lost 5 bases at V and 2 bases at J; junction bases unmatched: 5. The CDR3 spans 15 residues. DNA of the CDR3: TGTGCCAGCAGCCCTCAGCGGGGGGCCACAGATACGCAGTATTTT. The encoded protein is CASSPQRGATDTQYF.

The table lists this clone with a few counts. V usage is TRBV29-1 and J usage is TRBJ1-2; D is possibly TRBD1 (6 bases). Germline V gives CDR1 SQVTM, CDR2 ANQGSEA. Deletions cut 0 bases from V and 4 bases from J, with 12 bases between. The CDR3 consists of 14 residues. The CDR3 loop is CSVEELGTSYGYTF. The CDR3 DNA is TGCAGCGTTGAAGAGCTGGGGACATCCTATGGCTACACCTTC.

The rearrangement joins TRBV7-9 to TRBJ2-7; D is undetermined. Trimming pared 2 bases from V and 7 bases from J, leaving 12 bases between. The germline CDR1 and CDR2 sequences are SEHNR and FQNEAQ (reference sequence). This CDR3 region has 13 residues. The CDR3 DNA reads TGTGCCAGCAGCTTACAGGATACGAGGGAGCAGTACTTC. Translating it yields CASSLQDTREQYF.

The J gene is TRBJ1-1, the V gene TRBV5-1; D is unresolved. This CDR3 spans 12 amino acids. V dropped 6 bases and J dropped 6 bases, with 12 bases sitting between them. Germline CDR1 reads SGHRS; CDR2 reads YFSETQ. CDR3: CASNRIDAEAFF. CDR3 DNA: TGCGCCAGCAACCGCATTGATGCTGAAGCTTTCTTT.

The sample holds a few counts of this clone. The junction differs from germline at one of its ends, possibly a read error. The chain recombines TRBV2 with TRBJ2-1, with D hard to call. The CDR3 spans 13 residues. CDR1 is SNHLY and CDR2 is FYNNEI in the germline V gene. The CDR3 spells CASTRLPYDEQFF. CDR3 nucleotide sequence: TGTGCCAGCACCCGCCTCCCCTACGATGAGCAGTTCTTC.

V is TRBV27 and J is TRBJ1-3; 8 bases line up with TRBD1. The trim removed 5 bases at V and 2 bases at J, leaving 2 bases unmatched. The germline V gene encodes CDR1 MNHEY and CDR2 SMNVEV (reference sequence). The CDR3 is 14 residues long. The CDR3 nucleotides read TGTGCCAGCAGTGACAGGGGAGCTGGAAACACCATATATTTT. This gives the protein CASSDRGAGNTIYF.

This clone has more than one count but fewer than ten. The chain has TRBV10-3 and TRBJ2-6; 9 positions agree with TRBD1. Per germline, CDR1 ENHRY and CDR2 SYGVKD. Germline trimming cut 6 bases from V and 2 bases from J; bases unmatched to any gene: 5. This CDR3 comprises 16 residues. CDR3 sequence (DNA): TGTGCCATCAGGGATACAGGGGGCGCTGGGGCCAACGTCCTGACTTTC. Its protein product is CAIRDTGGAGANVLTF.

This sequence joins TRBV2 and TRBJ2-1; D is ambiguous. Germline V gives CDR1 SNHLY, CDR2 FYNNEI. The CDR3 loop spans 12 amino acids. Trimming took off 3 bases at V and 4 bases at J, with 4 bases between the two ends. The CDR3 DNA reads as TGTGCCAGCAGTGAGCCTTACAATGAGCAGTTCTTC. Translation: CASSEPYNEQFF.

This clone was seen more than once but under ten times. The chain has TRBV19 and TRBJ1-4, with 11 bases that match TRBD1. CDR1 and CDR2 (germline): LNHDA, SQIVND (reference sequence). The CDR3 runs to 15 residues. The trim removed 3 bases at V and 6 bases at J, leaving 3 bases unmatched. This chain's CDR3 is CASSIRTGGHEKLFF. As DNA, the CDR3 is TGTGCCAGTAGTATCCGGACAGGGGGCCATGAAAAACTGTTTTTT.

CDR3 residues: CASSQVWTGQTLRFF. The DNA of the CDR3 is TGCGCCAGCAGCCAAGTCTGGACAGGACAAACCCTTCGGTTCTTC. The V call is TRBV4-1, the J call TRBJ2-1; 7 bases are shared with TRBD1. This CDR3 spans 15 amino acids. V dropped 1 base and J dropped 15; count of bases not matched to a gene: 15. The germline V gene encodes CDR1 MGHRA and CDR2 YSYEKL.

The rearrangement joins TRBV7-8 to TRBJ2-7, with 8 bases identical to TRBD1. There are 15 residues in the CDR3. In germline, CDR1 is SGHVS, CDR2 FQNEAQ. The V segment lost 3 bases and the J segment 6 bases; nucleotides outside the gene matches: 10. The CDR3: CASSFRTGMGLEQYF. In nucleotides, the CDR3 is TGTGCCAGCAGCTTTCGGACAGGGATGGGGCTCGAGCAGTACTTC.

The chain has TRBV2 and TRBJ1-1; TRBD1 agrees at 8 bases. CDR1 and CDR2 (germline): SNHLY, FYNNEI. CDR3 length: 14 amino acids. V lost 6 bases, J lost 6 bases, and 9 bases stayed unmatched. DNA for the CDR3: TGTGCCAGCAGGGTGACAGGGGAAATCGCTGAAGCTTTCTTT. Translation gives CASRVTGEIAEAFF.

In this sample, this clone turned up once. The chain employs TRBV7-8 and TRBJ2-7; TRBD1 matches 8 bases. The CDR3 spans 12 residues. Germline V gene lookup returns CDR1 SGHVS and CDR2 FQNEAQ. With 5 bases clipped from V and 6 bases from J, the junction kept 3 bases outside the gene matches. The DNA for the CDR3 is TGTGCCAGCAGCGCAGGGGGCTCCGAGCAGTACTTC. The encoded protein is CASSAGGSEQYF.

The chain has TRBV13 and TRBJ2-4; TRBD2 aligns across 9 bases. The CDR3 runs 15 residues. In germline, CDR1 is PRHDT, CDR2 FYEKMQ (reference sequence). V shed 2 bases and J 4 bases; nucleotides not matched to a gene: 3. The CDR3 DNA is TGTGCCAGCAGCTTAAGACTAGCGGAGAAAAACATTCAGTACTTC. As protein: CASSLRLAEKNIQYF. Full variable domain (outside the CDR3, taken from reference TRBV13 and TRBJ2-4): AAGVIQSPRHLIKEKRETATLKCYPIPRHDTVYWYQQGPGQDPQFLISFYEKMQSDKGSIPDRFSAQQFSDYHSELNMSSLELGDSALYFCASSLRLAEKNIQYFGAGTRLSVL.

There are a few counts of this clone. CDR3 coding DNA: TGCAGCGTTGAAAACGGGGGTAGGGAAGATACGCAGTATTTT. Its translation: CSVENGGREDTQYF. V gene TRBV29-1 combines with J gene TRBJ2-3, with TRBD2 as a possible D gene (6 bases). Trimming stripped 2 bases from V and 5 bases from J, with 14 bases between. CDR1 is SQVTM, CDR2 ANQGSEA, per germline. The CDR3 consists of 14 residues.